The clone carrying this T cell receptor (beta chain) has a handful of counts. The antigen remains undetermined. The CDR3 spans 15 residues. The V and J ends lost 6 bases and 5 bases respectively, with 20 bases between them. Germline V gives CDR1 MDHEN, CDR2 SYDVKM. Expressed TCRB transcripts were sequenced because the isolated RNA had all been reverse transcribed beforehand. Libraries were prepared by immunoSEQ multiplex PCR; TCRdb keeps only in-frame clonotypes and omits some of them. The repertoire consists of about 900,000 clones, with roughly 16% occurring once and the leading ten covering about 0.02%. The sample is drawn from a study of beta chain features in type 1 diabetes. Study-wide points: Insertions at VDJ junctions were less frequent in type 1 diabetes patients. These patients also deleted more nucleotides at the same junctions.

Material for sequencing was naive CD4+ T cells from blood. This receptor was obtained from a woman between 18 and 29 years old in good health. The V gene is TRBV28, the J gene TRBJ2-7; D is perhaps TRBD2 (6 bases). CDR3 amino acids: CASSPGAVSGHEQYF. CDR3 DNA sequence: TGTGCCAGCAGCCCCGGGGCAGTAAGCGGGCACGAGCAGTACTTC. Together with reference TRBV28 and TRBJ2-7, the CDR3 gives the full variable domain: DVKVTQSSRYLVKRTGEKVFLECVQDMDHENMFWYRQDPGLGLRLIYFSYDVKMKEKGDIPEGYSVSREKKERFSLILESASTNQTSMYLCASSPGAVSGHEQYFGPGTRLTVT.